The 22 T cell receptor beta chains listed next were all sequenced from one sample in a study of siplizumab effects on memory and regulatory T cells. Only in-frame clones appear in the TCRdb table, and some are missing; sequencing was by immunoSEQ multiplex PCR. The sample contains 100,000 or so clones, roughly 94% of which appear only once. Specimen: Tregs sorted from blood. Source of these receptors: a human donor in good health.

The CDR3 DNA sequence: TGTGCCAGCAGTTACAACACAGGGGGCGAGTACGAGCAGTACTTC. The encoded protein is CASSYNTGGEYEQYF. The chain recombines TRBV6-5 with TRBJ2-7; TRBD1 aligns across 9 bases. Germline V CDR1 and CDR2: MNHEY, SVGAGI. CDR3 size: 15 residues. The junction had 6 bases not matched to a gene; V was cut back by 2 bases and J by 4 bases.

The chain recombines TRBV19 with TRBJ1-2, with a weak D call TRBD1 (5 bases). The CDR3 sequence is 13 residues long. V was cut by 8 bases and J by 4 bases, with 14 bases left in between. From germline, CDR1 is LNHDA and CDR2 SQIVND (reference sequence). CDR3 loop: CASAGATGYGYTF. CDR3 sequence (DNA): TGTGCCAGTGCGGGCGCAACAGGCTATGGCTACACCTTC.

The rearrangement links TRBV7-9 to TRBJ1-2; D gene uncertain. CDR1 is SEHNR and CDR2 is FQNEAQ in the germline V gene (reference sequence). The CDR3 spans 14 residues. V lost 3 bases, J lost 4 bases, and 12 bases lay in between. CDR3 sequence: CASSLGSLPYGYTF. The CDR3 nucleotides are TGTGCCAGCAGCTTGGGTTCTCTACCCTATGGCTACACCTTC.

V is TRBV28 and J is TRBJ1-1; D possibly corresponds to TRBD1 (5 bases). Germline V lookup: CDR1 MDHEN, CDR2 SYDVKM. V was pared by 6 bases and J by 0 bases, with 17 bases between. This CDR3 has 16 amino acids. The CDR3 DNA is TGTGCCAGCAGATCCCCTCCGGGACGGATGAACACTGAAGCTTTCTTT. This gives the protein CASRSPPGRMNTEAFF.

The chain joins TRBV10-3 to TRBJ2-2, with 11 positions matching TRBD2. After removal of 6 bases from V and 2 bases from J, the junction contained 8 bases not matched to a gene. This CDR3 region has 17 residues. Germline assignment: CDR1 ENHRY and CDR2 SYGVKD. The CDR3 protein is CAIRVAGGGFNTGELFF. The CDR3 nucleotides read TGTGCCATCAGAGTAGCGGGAGGGGGTTTTAACACCGGGGAGCTGTTTTTT.

CDR3 DNA sequence: TGCGCCAGCAGCCAAGGGAGACGCACAGATACGCAGTATTTT. Its protein product is CASSQGRRTDTQYF. The chain carries TRBV4-1 and TRBJ2-3; no firm D call. Trimming cost V 1 base and J 1 base, with 6 bases left between them. The CDR3 contains 14 residues. Germline CDR1 MGHRA, CDR2 YSYEKL.

This chain links TRBV5-4 with TRBJ1-1; D unresolved. Germline assignment: CDR1 SGHNT and CDR2 YYREEE (reference sequence). CDR3 size: 12 residues. Trimming pared 4 bases from V and 9 bases from J, leaving 13 bases between. The CDR3 sequence: CASSLRGNQAFF. Written as DNA, the CDR3 is TGTGCCAGCAGCCTCCGAGGAAATCAAGCTTTCTTT.

The chain carries TRBV28 and TRBJ2-1; 9 bases agree with TRBD1. The CDR3 is 13 residues long. V lost 8 bases, J lost 9 bases, and 8 bases stayed unmatched. Germline assignment: CDR1 MDHEN and CDR2 SYDVKM. In DNA form, the CDR3 reads TGTGCCAGCCGGGACAGGGTATCGGGTGAGCAGTTCTTC. Its translation: CASRDRVSGEQFF.

This rearrangement joins TRBV30 to TRBJ2-7, with 10 bases lining up with TRBD2. The trim removed 0 bases at V and 7 bases at J, leaving 9 bases unmatched. This CDR3 spans 15 amino acids. Per germline, CDR1 GTSNPN and CDR2 SVGIG (reference sequence). The CDR3 coding sequence is TGTGCCTGGAGTGTAAGAGGGACTAGCGTCTGGGAGCAGTACTTC. Translated: CAWSVRGTSVWEQYF. Combining the CDR3 with reference TRBV30 and TRBJ2-7 gives the whole variable domain SQTIHQWPATLVQPVGSPLSLECTVEGTSNPNLYWYRQAAGRGLQLLFYSVGIGQISSEVPQNLSASRPQDRQFILSSKKLLLSDSGFYLCAWSVRGTSVWEQYFGPGTRLTVT.

On this clone itself: One end of the junction fails to match germline, which may point to a read error. This chain joins TRBV7-7 and TRBJ2-5; D unclear. The CDR3 runs 13 residues. The germline gives CDR1 SSHAT, CDR2 FNYEAQ (reference sequence). This CDR3 reads CASSFSPEETQYF. The DNA of the CDR3 is TGTGCTAGCAGCTTTTCCCCGGAAGAGACCCAGTACTTC.

V and J are TRBV18 and TRBJ2-7, with 9 bases lining up with TRBD1. From germline, CDR1 is KGHSH and CDR2 LQKENI. The CDR3 sequence is 14 residues long. J was trimmed by 6 bases and V by 3 bases; bases with no gene match: 6. The CDR3 region is CASSPRTGAGEQYF. CDR3 nucleotides: TGTGCCAGCTCACCTAGGACAGGGGCGGGCGAGCAGTACTTC.

The chain is built from TRBV18 and TRBJ1-2; a possible D gene is TRBD1 (5 bases). V was shortened by 4 bases and J by 0 bases, with 18 bases between the two germline ends. The CDR3 runs 17 residues. Germline CDR1 reads KGHSH; CDR2 reads LQKENI. CDR3 sequence: CASSQIPGGDTNYGYTF. CDR3 nucleotides: TGTGCCAGCTCACAAATTCCGGGGGGAGATACTAACTATGGCTACACCTTC.

This clone was seen repeatedly, ten times or more. J is TRBJ2-7 and V is TRBV14; TRBD1 is a possible D gene (5 bases). Germline V gene data show CDR1 as SGHDN and CDR2 as FVKESK. The length of the CDR3 is 14 residues. Trimming cost V 3 bases and J 0 bases, with 9 bases left between them. CDR3 sequence (DNA): TGTGCCAGCAGCCAGCAGGGATTCTCCTACGAGCAGTACTTC. Amino acid sequence: CASSQQGFSYEQYF.

The rearrangement joins TRBV7-8 to TRBJ2-1; D is tentatively TRBD1 or TRBD2 (5 bases each). With 3 bases removed from V and 0 bases from J, the gap between germline ends came to 9 bases. In germline, CDR1 is SGHVS, CDR2 FQNEAQ. This CDR3 spans 15 amino acids. CDR3 nucleotides: TGTGCCAGCAGCTTTGGGGGACCCTCCTACAATGAGCAGTTCTTC. It codes for CASSFGGPSYNEQFF.

The chain carries TRBV5-1 and TRBJ1-3; D gene ambiguous. CDR1 and CDR2 (germline): SGHRS, YFSETQ. V lost 0 bases to trimming and J lost 0 bases, with 10 bases between them. This CDR3 is 16 amino acids long. The CDR3 sequence is CASSLEARSSGNTIYF. The CDR3 DNA sequence: TGCGCCAGCAGCTTGGAGGCTAGGAGCTCTGGAAACACCATATATTTT.

The V call is TRBV5-6, the J call TRBJ2-7, with D perhaps matching TRBD1 or TRBD2 (5 bases each). From germline, CDR1 is SGHDT and CDR2 YYEEEE. The CDR3 sequence is 17 residues long. V lost 4 bases, J lost 4 bases, and 24 bases lay in between. The CDR3: CASSQLLRGIGAYEQYF. The CDR3 nucleotides are TGTGCCAGCAGCCAGCTATTGAGGGGAATAGGGGCTTACGAGCAGTACTTC.

The rearrangement joins TRBV27 to TRBJ1-5; D is perhaps TRBD1 (6 bases). The V end was cut by 5 bases, the J end by 5 bases, with 19 bases between. The CDR3 has 16 residues. Germline assignment: CDR1 MNHEY and CDR2 SMNVEV (reference sequence). The CDR3 reads CASSTLPRRGDQPQHF. The DNA of the CDR3 is TGTGCCAGCAGTACCCTCCCGAGGAGGGGGGATCAGCCCCAGCATTTT.

The V call is TRBV28, the J call TRBJ2-7; tentative D call: TRBD2 (6 bases). With 6 bases removed from V and 3 bases from J, the gap between germline ends came to 18 bases. CDR3 length: 15 amino acids. Looked up from germline, CDR1 is MDHEN and CDR2 is SYDVKM. This chain's CDR3 is CASRGPAGRYYEQYF. CDR3 coding DNA: TGTGCCAGCAGAGGTCCCGCGGGAAGGTACTACGAGCAGTACTTC.

This clone came up once. This chain connects TRBV2 to TRBJ2-4, with 8 bases aligning to TRBD1. The CDR3 loop spans 11 amino acids. CDR1 and CDR2 from the germline V gene are SNHLY and FYNNEI. V dropped 4 bases and J dropped 15; count of bases not matched to a gene: 5. The CDR3 sequence is CASSGTGGGYF. The CDR3 nucleotides are TGTGCCAGCAGTGGAACAGGGGGAGGGTACTTC.

The J gene is TRBJ2-2, the V gene TRBV21-1; the D call in the table, TRBD2, was not verified against the DNA. TRBV21-1 has pseudogene status. The CDR3 has 20 residues. The CDR3 nucleotides read TGTGCCAGCAGCGAATTGGGACTAGCGGGAGGGGATGGGTACACCGGGGAGCTGTTTTTT. This codes for CASSELGLAGGDGYTGELFF.

The rearrangement uses TRBV7-8 and TRBJ2-4, with 8 bases fitting TRBD1. The CDR3 has 18 residues. CDR1 and CDR2 from the germline V gene are SGHVS and FQNEAQ. The trim removed 1 base at V and 2 bases at J, leaving 10 bases unmatched. Here the CDR3 reads CASSLEYRGYDPKNIQYF. The DNA of the CDR3 is TGTGCCAGCAGCTTAGAGTACAGGGGGTATGACCCCAAAAACATTCAGTACTTC.

V gene TRBV9 combines with J gene TRBJ2-3; the match to TRBD2 covers 7 bases. J lost 2 bases, V lost 4 bases, and 13 bases had no gene match. The CDR3 consists of 17 residues. Germline V gene lookup returns CDR1 SGDLS and CDR2 YYNGEE. The CDR3 here is CASSTPIGGGYTDTQYF. The CDR3 coding sequence is TGTGCCAGCAGCACTCCGATCGGGGGAGGGTACACAGATACGCAGTATTTT.